This TCR beta chain was documented in a study of blood T cells in healthy people across ages. Study-wide findings and caveats: Long-lived and aged donors differed, with more naive CD4+ cells and higher diversity in the long-lived.

Deletions cut 5 bases from V and 3 bases from J, with 19 bases between. The CDR3 extends over 15 amino acids. Germline CDR1 DFQATT, CDR2 SNEGSKA (reference sequence). PCR was performed a second time for roughly 7 to 11 cycles using a sample-barcoded 5' primer and a J-beta primer mix. TCRdb re-analysed the 5' RACE reads in MiXCR, keeping a single row per CDR3 protein. The table shows 500,000 to 650,000 distinct CDR3 sequences, with about 27% occurring only once. Isolated PBMCs totaled at least 7 million in each sample. Comments on this clonotype: The antigen is not known.

In addition, the sample was reused for a study of T cells of mothers and their children. That report adds: The yield was over 8.5 million TCR beta CDR3 reads from each mother and about 3.2 million from each child.

Sequenced input: blood. The chain combines TRBV20-1 with TRBJ2-5; D tentatively reads TRBD1 or TRBD2 (6 bases each). The sequence came from a boy younger than 10 in good health. CDR3 region: CSAPARGDNKETQYF. CDR3 bases: TGCAGTGCTCCTGCCCGCGGGGACAACAAAGAGACCCAGTACTTC.